The 12 T cell receptor beta chains reported below all come from one sample, sequenced in a study of blood T cell repertoires in COVID-19. TCRdb keeps only in-frame clones here, not all; method: immunoSEQ multiplex PCR. The sample has about 400,000 clones; around 87% are singletons. The sequenced material came from PBMCs or T cells enriched from blood (not recorded which). These receptors were taken from a woman aged 25 to 39 with acute COVID-19.

The chain recombines TRBV25-1 with TRBJ1-2; D is ambiguous. The CDR3 covers 13 residues. The germline V and J ends were trimmed by 2 bases and 2 bases, with 6 bases remaining between them. Germline assignment: CDR1 MGHDK and CDR2 SYGVNS. The DNA for the CDR3 is TGTGCCAGCAGTGAAATACAGAACTATGGCTACACCTTC. This codes for CASSEIQNYGYTF.

The chain couples TRBV14 to TRBJ1-1, with 9 bases aligning to TRBD1. With 5 bases clipped from V and 6 bases from J, the junction kept 7 bases outside the gene matches. CDR1 is SGHDN, CDR2 FVKESK, per germline. This CDR3 contains 14 residues. The CDR3 sequence is CASSKTGGVPEAFF. In DNA, the CDR3 is TGTGCCAGCAGCAAGACAGGGGGAGTACCTGAAGCTTTCTTT.

The chain combines TRBV9 with TRBJ2-1; TRBD1 matches at 9 bases. CDR1 and CDR2 (germline): SGDLS, YYNGEE. After removal of 4 bases from V and 2 bases from J, the junction contained 7 bases not matched to a gene. The CDR3 consists of 16 residues. The CDR3 nucleotides are TGTGCCAGCAGCCCTCGGGACAGGGTCCCCTACAATGAGCAGTTCTTC. Translating it yields CASSPRDRVPYNEQFF.

J is TRBJ1-1 and V is TRBV5-1; D remains ambiguous. The CDR3 runs 14 residues. The ends were cut back, 0 bases at V and 7 bases at J, with 13 bases in the middle. Germline-derived CDR1 and CDR2 are SGHRS and YFSETQ. The CDR3 sequence: CASSLGGRENEAFF. The DNA for the CDR3 is TGCGCCAGCAGCTTGGGTGGACGGGAGAATGAAGCTTTCTTT.

The sample holds one count of this clone. The rearrangement joins TRBV6-5 to TRBJ2-1; D possibly corresponds to TRBD2 (5 bases). With 6 bases removed from V and 10 bases from J, the gap between germline ends came to 13 bases. From germline, CDR1 is MNHEY and CDR2 SVGAGI. The CDR3 sequence is 12 residues long. CDR3 residues: CASRGGRGEQFF. The CDR3 DNA reads TGTGCCAGCAGGGGCGGACGAGGGGAGCAGTTCTTC.

The chain carries TRBV9 and TRBJ2-2; no clear D gene. Germline V lookup: CDR1 SGDLS, CDR2 YYNGEE. V lost 5 bases and J lost 3, with 5 bases in between. There are 12 residues in the CDR3. The CDR3 protein is CASRSYTGELFF. For the CDR3, the DNA is TGTGCCAGCAGGAGTTACACCGGGGAGCTGTTTTTT.

The chain links TRBV18 to TRBJ1-4; D unresolved. CDR1 and CDR2 (germline): KGHSH, LQKENI. The CDR3 consists of 17 residues. Trimming took 0 bases from V and 0 from J, leaving 11 bases between them. CDR3 sequence reads: CASSPPLGSATNEKLFF. CDR3 coding DNA: TGTGCCAGCTCACCACCGTTGGGGAGTGCAACTAATGAAAAACTGTTTTTT.

The chain is built from TRBV3-1 (or the pseudogene TRBV3-2) and TRBJ1-2; TRBD1 agrees at 7 bases. The CDR3 has 13 residues. Per germline, CDR1 LGHDT and CDR2 YNNKEL (reference sequence). The V and J ends lost 10 bases and 6 bases, in that order; junction bases with no gene match: 11. The CDR3, as DNA: TGTGCCACCTTAGGGGGCGCCCTTAATGGCTACACCTTC. Protein: CATLGGALNGYTF.

The chain uses TRBV2 and TRBJ1-2, with 9 bases that match TRBD1. J gave up 6 bases and V 4 bases, and 12 bases lay outside the gene matches. The V gene's germline CDR1 is SNHLY and CDR2 FYNNEI. The CDR3 covers 16 residues. CDR3 residues: CASSAPGQGAQNGYTF. The CDR3 coding sequence is TGTGCCAGCAGTGCCCCGGGACAGGGAGCTCAGAATGGCTACACCTTC.

Concerning this clone: Other nucleotide sequences in the sample specify the same CDR3. The chain has TRBV4-2 and TRBJ1-6; TRBD1 is a possible D gene (6 bases). This CDR3 contains 17 residues. V was pared by 4 bases and J by 0 bases, with 13 bases between. Germline V gene data show CDR1 as LGHNA and CDR2 as YNFKEQ. The CDR3 region is CASSRNRASSYNSPLHF. The CDR3 nucleotides read TGTGCCAGCAGCCGTAACAGGGCTAGCTCCTATAATTCACCCCTCCACTTT.

This chain joins TRBV5-1 and TRBJ2-5, with D maybe TRBD1 (6 bases). The CDR3 contains 15 residues. The V gene lost 3 bases and the J gene lost 2 bases, with 14 bases spanning the gap. Germline V gene sequence: CDR1 SGHRS, CDR2 YFSETQ. CDR3 nucleotide sequence: TGCGCCAGCAGCTCCCTCGGACAGACACAAGAGACCCAGTACTTC. It specifies CASSSLGQTQETQYF.

The V gene is TRBV11-2, the J gene TRBJ1-1; D is unclear. Germline V CDR1 and CDR2: SGHAT, FQNNGV. The V gene lost 1 base and the J gene lost 1 base, with 7 bases spanning the gap. The CDR3 covers 14 residues. The CDR3 DNA is TGTGCCAGCAGCTTAGGCCGGGAGAACACTGAAGCTTTCTTT. This gives the protein CASSLGRENTEAFF.